These T cell receptor beta chains were read from a single sample in a study of cytomegalovirus exposure and HLA in healthy donors. TCRdb keeps only in-frame clones here, not all; method: immunoSEQ multiplex PCR. The sample has about 150,000 clones; over 70% are singletons. The sequenced material came from PBMCs. The receptor set was obtained from a man aged 25-40 years in good health and CMV-seropositive. CDR3s include the opening cysteine and the closing phenylalanine or tryptophan. A D gene is named only where the DNA matches it firmly. Only some rows state a clone size, as once, few, many or a class for expanded clones.

d_call	v_call	j_call	clone_size	cdr3_nt	cdr3_aa
.	TRBV19	TRBJ2-2	once	TGTGCCAGTAGTACCTTAACTCTAGCAGGAAACACCGGGGAGCTGTTTTTT	CASSTLTLAGNTGELFF
.	TRBV19	TRBJ2-1	.	TGTGCCAGTAGTATAGGGGCAGCCGATGAGCAGTTCTTC	CASSIGAADEQFF
.	TRBV7-9	TRBJ2-7	.	TGTGCCAGCAGCTTAACCGGGTGGGAGGCCTACGAGCAGTACTTC	CASSLTGWEAYEQYF
.	TRBV6-5	TRBJ1-6	.	TGTGCCAGCAGTTACGAGGGAAGCTCACCCCTCCACTTT	CASSYEGSSPLHF
.	TRBV2	TRBJ2-1	few	TGTGCCAGCTTCTCGGCAGGCCCTACAGATGAGCAGTTCTTC	CASFSAGPTDEQFF
TRBD2	TRBV2	TRBJ2-1	few	TGTGCCAGCAGGGTGGGGGGGAACAATGAGCAGTTCTTC	CASRVGGNNEQFF
.	TRBV5-1	TRBJ2-7	.	TGCGCCAGCAGCTTGGGGACAGTCTCCTACGAGCAGTACTTC	CASSLGTVSYEQYF
.	TRBV28	TRBJ2-4	.	TGTGCCAGCAGTTCCCAGGGACTGGGTAACATTCAGTACTTC	CASSSQGLGNIQYF
TRBD1	TRBV5-8	TRBJ2-1	.	TGTGCCAGCAGCTTGGCTGACAGGGCGATCGATGAGCAGTTCTTC	CASSLADRAIDEQFF
TRBD1	TRBV6-5	TRBJ1-1	.	TGTGCCAGCATAACCGGGACAGATGAAGCTTTCTTT	CASITGTDEAFF
TRBD1	TRBV18	TRBJ2-1	once	TGTGCCAGCTCACCAGAGGGCAGGGGGCGCCGGAATGAGCAGTTCTTC	CASSPEGRGRRNEQFF
.	TRBV7-9	TRBJ1-6	.	TGTGCCAGCAGCATTCCGGGTAATTCACCCCTCCACTTT	CASSIPGNSPLHF
.	TRBV12-5	TRBJ2-7	few	TGTGCTAGTGGTTTGGTATTGTCAAACAGGATCTACGAGCAGTACTTC	CASGLVLSNRIYEQYF
TRBD1	TRBV19	TRBJ1-5	once	TGTGCCAGTAGCACCGACAGGGGGCGTAGCAATCAGCCCCAGCATTTT	CASSTDRGRSNQPQHF
.	TRBV19	TRBJ2-5	.	TGTGCCAGTAGTATGCAGGGGCCGATGGAGACCCAGTACTTC	CASSMQGPMETQYF
TRBD1	TRBV2	TRBJ2-7	.	TGTGCCAGCAGTGAAGCGGGGACAGACCTCTTC	CASSEAGTDLF
TRBD1	TRBV5-5	TRBJ2-1	.	TGTGCCAGCAGCTTGGCCCTGGGACAGGTGAACAATGAGCAGTTCTTC	CASSLALGQVNNEQFF
TRBD1	TRBV5-1	TRBJ2-5	.	TGCGCCAGCAGCCTCGGGACAGGGGTGGGGACCCAGTACTTC	CASSLGTGVGTQYF
.	TRBV15	TRBJ2-1	.	TGTGCCACCAGCAGAGATAGGGCGGGAGAGCAGTTCTTC	CATSRDRAGEQFF
TRBD2	TRBV10-3	TRBJ2-7	few	TGTGCCATCAATGGAGGACTAGCGGACTACGAGCAGTACTTC	CAINGGLADYEQYF
TRBD1	TRBV28	TRBJ2-6	.	TGTGCCAGCAGTCCCCGGGACAGGGCCTCTGGGGCCAACGTCCTGACTTTC	CASSPRDRASGANVLTF
TRBD1	TRBV18	TRBJ2-7	.	TGTGCCAGCTCACCATGGGACAGGGGACCTTACGAGCAGTACTTC	CASSPWDRGPYEQYF
.	TRBV5-5	TRBJ2-7	few	TGTGCCAGCAGCCCCCGAGAAGGGGAATACGAGCAGTACTTC	CASSPREGEYEQYF
.	TRBV18	TRBJ1-1	.	TGTGCCAGCTCACCACCAGGGGCCACTGAAGCTTTCTTT	CASSPPGATEAFF
.	TRBV4-2	TRBJ2-1	.	TGTGCCAGCAGCCAAGATCTGACTAACTACAATGAGCAGTTCTTC	CASSQDLTNYNEQFF
TRBD1	TRBV7-8	TRBJ1-2	.	TGTGCCAGCAGCACCCCAAACAGGGGAGGCTACACCTTC	CASSTPNRGGYTF
.	TRBV13	TRBJ2-5	few	TGTGCCAGCAGCTTAGACGGAGGGCCTAAGAAAGAGACCCAGTACTTC	CASSLDGGPKKETQYF
.	TRBV11-3	TRBJ2-6	.	TGTGCCAGCAGCTCTCACAGGGTCTCTGGGGCCAACGTCCTGACTTTC	CASSSHRVSGANVLTF
.	TRBV28	TRBJ2-7	.	TGTGCCAGCAGCCCGAGGAGGGACGAGCAGTACTTC	CASSPRRDEQYF
.	TRBV30	TRBJ2-2	few	TGTGCCTGGAGTGTACCTAGGGACTCCTGGAACGACCGAACCGGGGAGCTGTTTTTT	CAWSVPRDSWNDRTGELFF
.	TRBV7-9	TRBJ1-3	.	TGTGCCAGCAGCTTGACTAGCTCTGGAAACACCATATATTTT	CASSLTSSGNTIYF
.	TRBV7-2	TRBJ2-5	few	TGTGCCAGCAGTCGCACAGGGAAAGAGACCCAGTACTTC	CASSRTGKETQYF
TRBD2	TRBV7-3	TRBJ2-1	few	TGTGCCAGCAGCTTACTAGCGGGAGCTTACAATGAGCAGTTCTTC	CASSLLAGAYNEQFF
TRBD1	TRBV6-6	TRBJ2-1	.	TGTGCCAGCAGTAATCCGGGACAGGAGCAGTTCTTC	CASSNPGQEQFF
TRBD1	TRBV29-1	TRBJ2-7	.	TGCAGCGCCCGGACAGGAGAGGACTACGAGCAGTACTTC	CSARTGEDYEQYF
TRBD2	TRBV6-5	TRBJ2-1	few	TGTGCCAGCAGCCGCGGGGGGGGGAATGAGCAGTTCTTC	CASSRGGGNEQFF
TRBD1	TRBV25-1	TRBJ1-2	.	TGTGCCAGCGCAACCGGGACAGCTTATGGCTACACCTTC	CASATGTAYGYTF
.	TRBV4-1	TRBJ2-3	.	TGCGCCAGCAGCCACTCCGGGACTAGCACAGATACGCAGTATTTT	CASSHSGTSTDTQYF
TRBD1	TRBV2	TRBJ2-3	.	TGTGCCAGCAGTGATGATAGGTCGGGACAGAGCACAGATACGCAGTATTTT	CASSDDRSGQSTDTQYF
TRBD1	TRBV7-7	TRBJ2-1	.	TGTGCTAGCAGTATGGACAGGGATAGGAAAAATGAGCAGTTCTTC	CASSMDRDRKNEQFF
TRBD2	TRBV6-6	TRBJ2-7	.	TGTGCCAGCAGCTCCGAGGGACTAGCGAGTCTTTACGAGCAGTACTTC	CASSSEGLASLYEQYF